Below are 22 T cell receptor beta chains sequenced from a single sample in a study of T cell responses to AZD1222 COVID-19 vaccine. Produced via immunoSEQ multiplex PCR; TCRdb's table is partial and in-frame only. The profile covers approximately 190,000 clones, with about 94% appearing a single time and 1% taken by the ten largest. The starting material was peripheral blood, obtained 28 days after the second AZD1222 dose. These receptor sequences come from an adult who received the AZD1222 COVID-19 vaccine.

This clone occurred once. The chain couples TRBV3-1 (or the pseudogene TRBV3-2) to TRBJ1-6; D is possibly TRBD1 (6 bases). Trimming left V 7 bases short and J 7 bases short, with 11 bases between. The CDR3 contains 13 residues. Germline V CDR1 and CDR2: LGHDT, YNNKEL (reference sequence). The CDR3 reads CASMKGGNSPLHF. The DNA of the CDR3 is TGTGCCAGCATGAAGGGGGGGAATTCACCCCTCCACTTT.

The V and J genes are TRBV9 and TRBJ2-7; D is perhaps TRBD2 (6 bases). Germline CDR1 and CDR2: SGDLS and YYNGEE. CDR3 size: 15 residues. V lost 4 bases and J lost 2, with 16 bases in between. The CDR3 spells CASSSGAGMAYEQYF. The CDR3 nucleotides read TGTGCCAGCAGCTCAGGTGCGGGAATGGCCTACGAGCAGTACTTC. Drawing the rest from reference TRBV9 and TRBJ2-7, the complete variable domain is DSGVTQTPKHLITATGQRVTLRCSPRSGDLSVYWYQQSLDQGLQFLIQYYNGEERAKGNILERFSAQQFPDLHSELNLSSLELGDSALYFCASSSGAGMAYEQYFGPGTRLTVT.

The chain employs TRBV27 and TRBJ2-2; D is undetermined. V dropped 8 bases and J dropped 4 bases, with 17 bases sitting between them. CDR1 is MNHEY, CDR2 SMNVEV, per germline (reference sequence). This CDR3 region has 15 residues. The CDR3: CASRRPTASTGELFF. CDR3 DNA sequence: TGTGCCAGCCGCCGCCCCACCGCGAGCACCGGGGAGCTGTTTTTT.

The sample holds a few counts of this clone. The CDR3 region has the DNA TGCGCCAGCAGTGAGGGGTTTTCGGGAGCTTTCTTT. It yields the protein CASSEGFSGAFF. The chain employs TRBV10-1 and TRBJ1-1; D not certain. Germline lookup yields CDR1 WNHNN and CDR2 SYGVQD (reference sequence). The germline V and J ends were trimmed by 2 bases and 10 bases, with 11 bases remaining between them. The CDR3 has 12 residues.

This clone occurred a few times. This sequence joins TRBV5-1 and TRBJ1-4, with 10 bases lining up with TRBD1. The germline CDR1 and CDR2 sequences are SGHRS and YFSETQ. The CDR3 contains 15 residues. J lost 7 bases, V lost 4 bases, and 7 bases had no gene match. The chain's CDR3 is CASSRNRDRGEKLFF. The DNA for the CDR3 is TGCGCCAGCAGCCGGAACCGGGACAGGGGTGAAAAACTGTTTTTT.

The chain uses TRBV28 and TRBJ1-5; 11 bases are a match to TRBD1. Germline trimming cut 3 bases from V and 9 bases from J; bases unmatched to any gene: 1. This CDR3 has 13 amino acids. Germline V gives CDR1 MDHEN, CDR2 SYDVKM. This CDR3 reads CASSLGQGGPQHF. The CDR3 DNA sequence: TGTGCCAGCAGTTTGGGACAGGGGGGGCCCCAGCATTTT.

The chain carries TRBV9 and TRBJ2-3; maybe TRBD1 (5 bases). Trimming pared 0 bases from V and 6 bases from J, leaving 8 bases between. This CDR3 is built from 13 residues. CDR1 SGDLS and CDR2 YYNGEE come from the germline V gene. CDR3 residues: CASSVATGDTQYF. The CDR3 bases are TGTGCCAGCAGCGTAGCTACAGGCGATACGCAGTATTTT.

This clone was counted once. The rearrangement links TRBV19 to TRBJ2-7, with D tentatively TRBD2 (5 bases). V was clipped by 4 bases and J by 0 bases, with 13 bases between them. The CDR3 sequence is 15 residues long. From germline, CDR1 is LNHDA and CDR2 SQIVND (reference sequence). CDR3 sequence reads: CASSKGAASSYEQYF. The CDR3 nucleotides are TGTGCCAGTAGTAAGGGAGCGGCGAGCTCCTACGAGCAGTACTTC.

This rearrangement joins TRBV27 to TRBJ1-4; D not certain. Trimming pared 3 bases from V and 5 bases from J, leaving 10 bases between. The germline CDR1 and CDR2 sequences are MNHEY and SMNVEV (reference sequence). This CDR3 has 14 residues. The CDR3 DNA reads TGTGCCAGCAGTTTCTGGGGAGGGAATGAAAAACTGTTTTTT. Translated: CASSFWGGNEKLFF.

The chain joins TRBV7-3 to TRBJ2-5; 7 positions match TRBD2. In germline, CDR1 is SGHTA, CDR2 FQGTGA. J lost 5 bases, V lost 5 bases, and 17 bases had no gene match. CDR3 length: 17 residues. The CDR3 DNA follows: TGTGCCAGCAGCCCTCAGAGGCAGGGAGGGAGTTGGGAGACCCAGTACTTC. Translated: CASSPQRQGGSWETQYF.

The chain has TRBV12-5 and TRBJ1-4, with D possibly matching TRBD1 (5 bases). V was shortened by 5 bases and J by 8 bases, with 12 bases between the two germline ends. The CDR3 is 13 amino acids. Germline V lookup: CDR1 LGHNT, CDR2 FRNRAP. This CDR3 reads CASGAQRGEKLFF. The CDR3 DNA reads TGTGCTAGTGGTGCCCAAAGGGGCGAAAAACTGTTTTTT. Using reference TRBV12-5 and TRBJ1-4 for the parts outside the CDR3, the full variable domain is DARVTQTPRHKVTEMGQEVTMRCQPILGHNTVFWYRQTMMQGLELLAYFRNRAPLDDSGMPKDRFSAEMPDATLATLKIQPSEPRDSAVYFCASGAQRGEKLFFGSGTQLSVL.

V usage is TRBV4-2 and J usage is TRBJ1-1, with TRBD1 matching 10 bases. The CDR3 is 15 amino acids. Germline V gene data show CDR1 as LGHNA and CDR2 as YNFKEQ. After removal of 2 bases from V and 4 bases from J, the junction contained 4 bases not matched to a gene. The CDR3, as DNA: TGTGCCAGCAGCCAACCCCGGACAGGGGGCACTGAAGCTTTCTTT. This gives the protein CASSQPRTGGTEAFF.

The chain uses TRBV6-5 and TRBJ1-3, with TRBD1 as a possible D gene (5 bases). Per germline, CDR1 MNHEY and CDR2 SVGAGI. V was clipped by 0 bases and J by 2 bases, with 8 bases between them. CDR3 length: 15 amino acids. This CDR3 reads CASSYSTRAGNTIYF. CDR3 sequence (DNA): TGTGCCAGCAGTTACTCGACCAGGGCTGGAAACACCATATATTTT.

The CDR3 nucleotides are TGCAGCGCTGACACGGGGAGGATGGGAGAGACCCAGTACTTC. The encoded protein is CSADTGRMGETQYF. The chain carries TRBV29-1 and TRBJ2-5, with D perhaps TRBD2 (6 bases). The germline CDR1 and CDR2 sequences are SQVTM and ANQGSEA. The length of the CDR3 is 14 residues. Trimming took off 7 bases at V and 4 bases at J, with 19 bases between the two ends. The variable domain in full, with the rest retrieved from reference TRBV29-1 and TRBJ2-5, is SAVISQKPSRDICQRGTSLTIQCQVDSQVTMMFWYRQQPGQSLTLIATANQGSEATYESGFVIDKFPISRPNLTFSTLTVSNMSPEDSSIYLCSADTGRMGETQYFGPGTRLLVL.

The CDR3 reads CASSYGWIRGPNTEAFF. CDR3 DNA sequence: TGTGCCAGCAGTTACGGTTGGATACGCGGACCGAACACTGAAGCTTTCTTT. The chain recombines TRBV6-2 or TRBV6-3 with TRBJ1-1; D is unresolved. The V gene lost 2 bases and the J gene lost 1 base, with 17 bases spanning the gap. The germline gives CDR1 MNHEY, CDR2 SVGEGT. The CDR3 is made up of 17 amino acids.

J is TRBJ2-3 and V is TRBV9, with D maybe TRBD2 (5 bases). CDR3 length: 15 amino acids. In germline, CDR1 is SGDLS, CDR2 YYNGEE. Trimming removed 3 bases from V and 2 bases from J, with 13 bases in between. CDR3 sequence reads: CASSARTDSTDTQYF. In nucleotides, the CDR3 is TGTGCCAGCAGCGCCCGGACGGACTCCACAGATACGCAGTATTTT.

This clone was observed a single time. The J gene is TRBJ1-2, the V gene TRBV19, with TRBD1 identical over 8 bases. The germline V gene has CDR1 LNHDA and CDR2 SQIVND (reference sequence). V dropped 0 bases and J dropped 7; count of bases not matched to a gene: 7. The CDR3 extends over 15 amino acids. This CDR3 reads CASSIDLRGLGGYTF. CDR3 in DNA: TGTGCCAGTAGTATAGATCTCAGGGGGCTTGGTGGCTACACCTTC.

This clone was detected once. The chain links TRBV2 to TRBJ1-1; TRBD1 aligns across 8 bases. Germline trimming cut 7 bases from V and 2 bases from J; bases unmatched to any gene: 6. The CDR3 runs 14 residues. Germline V gene lookup returns CDR1 SNHLY and CDR2 FYNNEI. The CDR3 bases are TGTGCCAGCAAGGGACAGGCCCAAAACACTGAAGCTTTCTTT. Translated: CASKGQAQNTEAFF.

V usage is TRBV14 and J usage is TRBJ2-3; TRBD2 aligns across 9 bases. J lost 0 bases, V lost 2 bases, and 9 bases had no gene match. CDR1 SGHDN and CDR2 FVKESK come from the germline V gene. The CDR3 spans 18 residues. CDR3 region: CASSQRGTSHISTDTQYF. CDR3 nucleotides: TGTGCCAGCAGCCAACGCGGGACTAGCCATATTAGCACAGATACGCAGTATTTT.

The chain links TRBV20-1 to TRBJ1-3; D gene ambiguous. V gave up 7 bases and J gave up 8 bases, with 12 bases separating them. The CDR3 consists of 11 residues. Germline CDR1 and CDR2: DFQATT and SNEGSKA (reference sequence). The CDR3 bases are TGCAGTGTCCTACTTAGGGACACCATATATTTT. As protein: CSVLLRDTIYF.

The chain recombines TRBV20-1 with TRBJ2-7; TRBD1 is a possible D gene (6 bases). The CDR3 loop spans 13 amino acids. The germline V gene encodes CDR1 DFQATT and CDR2 SNEGSKA (reference sequence). With 4 bases removed from V and 1 base from J, the gap between germline ends came to 11 bases. CDR3 DNA sequence: TGCAGTGCTAATGACAGGCGATCCTACGAGCAGTACTTC. Its protein is CSANDRRSYEQYF.

V is TRBV4-1 and J is TRBJ2-1, with D tentatively TRBD1 or TRBD2 (5 bases each). The CDR3 runs 20 residues. CDR1 and CDR2 (germline): MGHRA, YSYEKL. Trimming removed 4 bases from V and 2 bases from J, with 27 bases in between. CDR3 coding DNA: TGCGCCAGCAGCCGCGAGAGGGGCGGCGGAGTCTCAGCAACCTACAATGAGCAGTTCTTC. It codes for CASSRERGGGVSATYNEQFF.